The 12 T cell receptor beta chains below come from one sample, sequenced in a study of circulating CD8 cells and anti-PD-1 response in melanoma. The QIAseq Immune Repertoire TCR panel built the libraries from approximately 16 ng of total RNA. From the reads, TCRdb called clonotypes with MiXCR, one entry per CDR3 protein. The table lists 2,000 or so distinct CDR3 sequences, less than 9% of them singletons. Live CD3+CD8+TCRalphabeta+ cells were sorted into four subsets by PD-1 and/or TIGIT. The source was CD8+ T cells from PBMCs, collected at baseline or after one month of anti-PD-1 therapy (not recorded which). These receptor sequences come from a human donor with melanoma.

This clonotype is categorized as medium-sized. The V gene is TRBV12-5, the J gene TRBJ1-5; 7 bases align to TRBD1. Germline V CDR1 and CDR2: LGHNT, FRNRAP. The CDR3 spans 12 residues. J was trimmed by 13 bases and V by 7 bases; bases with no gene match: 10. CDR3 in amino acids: CASALGQALQHF. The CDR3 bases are TGTGCTAGTGCCCTCGGACAGGCCTTGCAGCATTTT. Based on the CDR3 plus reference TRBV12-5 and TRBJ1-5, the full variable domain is DARVTQTPRHKVTEMGQEVTMRCQPILGHNTVFWYRQTMMQGLELLAYFRNRAPLDDSGMPKDRFSAEMPDATLATLKIQPSEPRDSAVYFCASALGQALQHFGDGTRLSIL.

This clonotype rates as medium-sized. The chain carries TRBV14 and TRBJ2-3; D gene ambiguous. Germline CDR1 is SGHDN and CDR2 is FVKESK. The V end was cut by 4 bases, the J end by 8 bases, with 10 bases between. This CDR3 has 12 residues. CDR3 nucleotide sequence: TGTGCCAGCAGCCTGGGTATGGCTACGCAGTATTTT. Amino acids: CASSLGMATQYF. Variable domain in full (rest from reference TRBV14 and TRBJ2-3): EAGVTQFPSHSVIEKGQTVTLRCDPISGHDNLYWYRRVMGKEIKFLLHFVKESKQDESGMPNNRFLAERTGGTYSTLKVQPAELEDSGVYFCASSLGMATQYFGPGTRLTVL.

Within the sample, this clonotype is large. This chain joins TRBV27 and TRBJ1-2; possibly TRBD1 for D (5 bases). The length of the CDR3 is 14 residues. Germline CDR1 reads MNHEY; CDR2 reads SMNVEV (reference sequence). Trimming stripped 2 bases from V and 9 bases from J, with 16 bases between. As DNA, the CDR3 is TGTGCCAGCAGTTTACGGACATCTCCCTCTAGCTACACCTTC. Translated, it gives CASSLRTSPSSYTF.

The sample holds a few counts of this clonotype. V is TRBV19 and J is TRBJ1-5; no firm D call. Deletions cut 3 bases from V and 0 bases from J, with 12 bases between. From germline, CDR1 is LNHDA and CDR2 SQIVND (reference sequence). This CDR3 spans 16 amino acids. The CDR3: CASSIVGIYSNQPQHF. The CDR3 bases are TGTGCCAGTAGTATCGTCGGAATCTATAGCAATCAGCCCCAGCATTTT.

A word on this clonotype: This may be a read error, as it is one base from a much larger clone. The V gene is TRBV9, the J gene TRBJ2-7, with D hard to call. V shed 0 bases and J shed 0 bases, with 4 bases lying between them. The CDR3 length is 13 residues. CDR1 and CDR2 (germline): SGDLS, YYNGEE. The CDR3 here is CASSVGGSYEQYF. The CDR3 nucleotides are TGTGCCAGCAGCGTAGGAGGCTCCTACGAGCAGTACTTC.

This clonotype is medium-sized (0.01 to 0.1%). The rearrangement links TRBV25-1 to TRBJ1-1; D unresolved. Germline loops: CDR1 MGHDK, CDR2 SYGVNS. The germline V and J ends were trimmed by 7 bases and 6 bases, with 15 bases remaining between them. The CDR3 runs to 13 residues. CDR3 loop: CASTRGGRAEAFF. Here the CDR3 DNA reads TGTGCCAGCACGCGGGGAGGGAGGGCTGAAGCTTTCTTT.

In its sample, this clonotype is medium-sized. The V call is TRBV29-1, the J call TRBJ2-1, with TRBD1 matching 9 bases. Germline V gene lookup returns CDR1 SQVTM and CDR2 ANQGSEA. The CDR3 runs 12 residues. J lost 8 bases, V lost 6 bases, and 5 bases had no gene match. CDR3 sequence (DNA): TGCAGCGTAGGGACAGGGAGCGATGAGCAGTTCTTC. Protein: CSVGTGSDEQFF.

DNA of the CDR3: TGTGCCACCAGTGATCCCCCCCGGGACTCGAGCTCTTACAATGAGCAGTTCTTC. Residues: CATSDPPRDSSSYNEQFF. The chain is built from TRBV24-1 and TRBJ2-1; maybe TRBD2 (6 bases). The CDR3 is 18 residues long. Germline V gives CDR1 KGHDR, CDR2 SFDVKD. Trimming removed 3 bases from V and 4 bases from J, with 21 bases in between.

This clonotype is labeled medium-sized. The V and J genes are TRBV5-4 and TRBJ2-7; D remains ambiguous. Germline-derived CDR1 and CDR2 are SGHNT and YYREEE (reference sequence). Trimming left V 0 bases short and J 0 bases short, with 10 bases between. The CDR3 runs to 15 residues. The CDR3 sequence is CASSLDGIGSYEQYF. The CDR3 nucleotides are TGTGCCAGCAGCTTGGATGGGATAGGCTCCTACGAGCAGTACTTC.

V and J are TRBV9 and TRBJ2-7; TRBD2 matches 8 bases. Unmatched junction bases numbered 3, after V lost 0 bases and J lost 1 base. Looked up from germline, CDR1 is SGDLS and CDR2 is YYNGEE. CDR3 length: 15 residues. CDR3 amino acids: CASSVDASGSYEQYF. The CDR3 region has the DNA TGTGCCAGCAGCGTAGACGCTAGCGGGTCCTACGAGCAGTACTTC. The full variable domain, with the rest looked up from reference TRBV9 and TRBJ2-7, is DSGVTQTPKHLITATGQRVTLRCSPRSGDLSVYWYQQSLDQGLQFLIQYYNGEERAKGNILERFSAQQFPDLHSELNLSSLELGDSALYFCASSVDASGSYEQYFGPGTRLTVT.

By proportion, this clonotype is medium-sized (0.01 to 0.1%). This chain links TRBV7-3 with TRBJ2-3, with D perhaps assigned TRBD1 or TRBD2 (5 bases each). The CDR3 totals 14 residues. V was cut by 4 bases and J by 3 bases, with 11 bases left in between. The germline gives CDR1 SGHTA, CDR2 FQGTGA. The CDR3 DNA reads TGTGCCAGCAGCTCCGATGAGGGGACAGATACGCAGTATTTT. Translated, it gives CASSSDEGTDTQYF.

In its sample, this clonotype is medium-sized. CDR3 nucleotides: TGTGCCAGCAGCTTCGCTATGGCGGGAGGGGAAGAGACCCAGTACTTC. Translating gives CASSFAMAGGEETQYF. The chain employs TRBV13 and TRBJ2-5; 9 nucleotides match TRBD2. J was trimmed by 3 bases and V by 3 bases; bases with no gene match: 8. CDR1 and CDR2 from the germline V gene are PRHDT and FYEKMQ (reference sequence). This CDR3 spans 16 amino acids.